The 15 T cell receptor beta chains presented below share a single source sample, sequenced in a study of Siglec-9 on CD8 T cells in melanoma. The protocol was immunoSEQ multiplex PCR, while the TCRdb copy is restricted to in-frame clones and leaves out a portion. The sample includes tens of thousands of clones, roughly 80% of them seen just once. The sequenced sample consisted of Siglec-9- CD8+ T cells sorted from blood. The receptor set was obtained from a human donor in good health.

CDR3: CASSMGSGYEQYF. In DNA, the CDR3 is TGTGCCAGTAGTATGGGGTCTGGGTACGAGCAGTACTTC. The chain recombines TRBV19 with TRBJ2-7; D gene uncertain. Trimming cost V 3 bases and J 4 bases, with 10 bases left between them. This CDR3 has 13 residues. Germline assignment: CDR1 LNHDA and CDR2 SQIVND (reference sequence).

The chain couples TRBV4-2 to TRBJ2-7; tentative D call: TRBD1 (5 bases). Trimming removed 0 bases from V and 7 bases from J, with 16 bases in between. Germline CDR1 is LGHNA and CDR2 is YNFKEQ. The CDR3 extends over 15 amino acids. As DNA, the CDR3 is TGTGCCAGCAGCCAAGATGGGTCCAGGGCCGGAGAGCAGTACTTC. Residues: CASSQDGSRAGEQYF.

This sequence joins TRBV7-9 and TRBJ2-7, with D possibly being TRBD1 (8 bases). Germline CDR1 reads SEHNR; CDR2 reads FQNEAQ (reference sequence). CDR3 length equals 17 residues. V was clipped by 5 bases and J by 5 bases, with 25 bases between them. CDR3 residues: CASSPKLGGQGAHEQYF. CDR3 DNA: TGTGCCAGCAGCCCCAAGCTGGGGGGGCAGGGGGCTCACGAGCAGTACTTC.

V usage is TRBV28 and J usage is TRBJ2-7, with unresolved D. The V end was cut by 3 bases, the J end by 4 bases, with 13 bases between. Germline CDR1 is MDHEN and CDR2 is SYDVKM. The CDR3 spans 14 residues. The CDR3 bases are TGTGCCAGCAGTTTTGCGCCCCCTGGGTACGAGCAGTACTTC. It translates to CASSFAPPGYEQYF.

The gene calls are TRBV6-5 and TRBJ2-1, with D possibly matching TRBD2 (6 bases). Germline values: CDR1 MNHEY, CDR2 SVGAGI. V was cut by 10 bases and J by 6 bases, with 13 bases left in between. The CDR3 contains 12 residues. Here the CDR3 reads CATWDGGNEQFF. The DNA for the CDR3 is TGTGCCACCTGGGACGGGGGCAATGAGCAGTTCTTC.

V usage is TRBV27 and J usage is TRBJ2-4; the D gene is possibly TRBD2 (5 bases). The V end lost 3 bases, the J end lost 7 bases, and 10 bases lay between the germline ends. CDR1 is MNHEY and CDR2 is SMNVEV in the germline V gene (reference sequence). The CDR3 length is 13 residues. In DNA form, the CDR3 reads TGTGCCAGCAGTTTTTCGGGGTTGAACATTCAGTACTTC. It encodes CASSFSGLNIQYF.

This chain joins TRBV7-8 and TRBJ2-1; D is uncertain. CDR1 is SGHVS, CDR2 FQNEAQ, per germline. Trimming pared 5 bases from V and 4 bases from J, leaving 12 bases between. CDR3 length: 14 amino acids. The CDR3 coding sequence is TGTGCCAGCAGCCCGCTAGAACTTTACAATGAGCAGTTCTTC. Translation: CASSPLELYNEQFF.

The J gene is TRBJ1-5, the V gene TRBV6-1; D is unresolved. This CDR3 region has 15 residues. With 3 bases removed from V and 0 bases from J, the gap between germline ends came to 9 bases. The germline V gene encodes CDR1 MNHNS and CDR2 SASEGT. The CDR3 sequence: CASSDLVYSNQPQHF. For the CDR3, the DNA is TGTGCCAGCAGTGATTTGGTGTATAGCAATCAGCCCCAGCATTTT.

The chain has TRBV10-2 and TRBJ2-7; D gene uncertain. V was trimmed by 11 bases and J by 6 bases, leaving 17 bases between them. CDR3 length: 12 residues. Germline V CDR1 and CDR2: WSHSY, SAAADI. The CDR3 region has the DNA TGCGCCGTGTCCCCGTCCGTTTCCGAGCAGTACTTC. This sequence encodes CAVSPSVSEQYF.

This chain links TRBV27 with TRBJ2-5, with unresolved D. The CDR3 is 15 residues long. Per the germline V gene, CDR1 is MNHEY and CDR2 is SMNVEV (reference sequence). Between the trimmed V and J ends, which lost 2 bases and 2 bases, there was a span of 12 bases. DNA for the CDR3: TGTGCCAGCAGTTTAGTTCCTTGGGGTCAAGAGACCCAGTACTTC. Translating gives CASSLVPWGQETQYF.

CDR3 bases: TGTGCCAGCAGCTTAGCGCCTGGTTCTGGGGCCAACGTCCTGACTTTC. Translation: CASSLAPGSGANVLTF. The rearrangement uses TRBV7-6 and TRBJ2-6; D not certain. Germline V CDR1 and CDR2: SGHVS, FNYEAQ. V shed 0 bases and J shed 1 base, with 7 bases lying between them. The length of the CDR3 is 16 residues.

This clone was found once. The chain has TRBV11-2 and TRBJ1-3; D is ambiguous. This CDR3 region has 16 residues. Germline CDR1 and CDR2: SGHAT and FQNNGV. V lost 0 bases to trimming and J lost 0 bases, with 9 bases between them. CDR3 sequence: CASSLDPGSSGNTIYF. CDR3 coding DNA: TGTGCCAGCAGCTTAGACCCCGGGAGCTCTGGAAACACCATATATTTT. The entire variable domain, with the rest obtained from reference TRBV11-2 and TRBJ1-3, is as follows: EAGVAQSPRYKIIEKRQSVAFWCNPISGHATLYWYQQILGQGPKLLIQFQNNGVVDDSQLPKDRFSAERLKGVDSTLKIQPAKLEDSAVYLCASSLDPGSSGNTIYFGEGSWLTVV.

The chain links TRBV7-9 to TRBJ1-2; D possibly corresponds to TRBD1 (5 bases). This CDR3 spans 11 amino acids. The germline gives CDR1 SEHNR, CDR2 FQNEAQ (reference sequence). Trimming removed 5 bases at V and 8 bases at J, with 9 bases between. The CDR3 bases are TGTGCCAGCAGCGGACAAGGCGGCTACACCTTC. It is translated as CASSGQGGYTF.

This sequence joins TRBV11-1 and TRBJ2-2; D is uncertain. V was trimmed by 6 bases and J by 9 bases, leaving 17 bases between them. From germline, CDR1 is SGHAT and CDR2 FQDESV (reference sequence). The length of the CDR3 is 14 residues. The CDR3 sequence is CASSLPLDFWELFF. CDR3 DNA sequence: TGTGCCAGCAGTCTCCCACTCGATTTCTGGGAGCTGTTTTTT.

This chain uses TRBV27 with TRBJ2-3, with D possibly matching TRBD2 (7 bases). Germline loops: CDR1 MNHEY, CDR2 SMNVEV (reference sequence). Trimming took off 3 bases at V and 4 bases at J, with 17 bases between the two ends. This CDR3 is built from 16 residues. In DNA, the CDR3 is TGTGCCAGCAGTTTTAAGGGGGAGGGCCGGGCAGATACGCAGTATTTT. Translation: CASSFKGEGRADTQYF.